Listed here are 19 T cell receptor beta chains from one sample, sequenced in a study of Ad26.COV2.S vaccination and SARS-CoV-2 variants. TCRdb keeps only in-frame clones here, not all; method: immunoSEQ multiplex PCR. The sample lists roughly 460,000 clones, 80% to 90% occurring once. Indicated treatment: around 19 received Ad26.COV2.S at low or high dose, single or two shots; roughly 5 received placebo; per-sample allocation not given. Sampling took place 63 days after the first vaccine or placebo injection. The starting material was peripheral blood, obtained in a trial of Ad26.COV2.S vaccine versus placebo. These TCRs come from a person aged 18-60 years who received the Ad26.COV2.S COVID-19 vaccine or a placebo.

The chain uses TRBV25-1 and TRBJ2-1, with TRBD1 matching 7 bases. The CDR3 loop spans 15 amino acids. V was clipped by 3 bases and J by 1 base; unmatched bases: 3. CDR1 is MGHDK, CDR2 SYGVNS, per germline. The CDR3 protein is CASSDTGQSYNEQFF. The CDR3 nucleotides are TGTGCCAGCAGTGACACGGGACAGTCCTACAATGAGCAGTTCTTC.

The rearrangement uses TRBV3-1 (or the pseudogene TRBV3-2) and TRBJ1-4; D perhaps matches TRBD1 (5 bases). Germline V gives CDR1 LGHDT, CDR2 YNNKEL (reference sequence). Trimming took off 2 bases at V and 1 base at J, with 8 bases between the two ends. The CDR3 spans 15 residues. The CDR3 reads CASSQQGLTNEKLFF. In DNA form, the CDR3 reads TGTGCCAGCAGCCAACAGGGATTAACTAATGAAAAACTGTTTTTT.

This clone was picked up one time. This chain joins TRBV6-1 and TRBJ1-5; tentative D call: TRBD1 (6 bases). CDR1 and CDR2 (germline): MNHNS, SASEGT. The CDR3 is 16 residues long. Trimming stripped 1 base from V and 3 bases from J, with 13 bases between. The CDR3: CASSEDRGAHNQPQHF. The CDR3 region has the DNA TGTGCCAGCAGTGAAGACCGGGGGGCGCACAATCAGCCCCAGCATTTT.

This clone is a singleton in its sample. The CDR3 sequence: CASSWGGTNIPQYF. CDR3 bases: TGTGCCAGCAGCTGGGGAGGGACCAACATCCCCCAGTACTTC. The V call is TRBV12-1, the J call TRBJ2-7; the DNA was not compared with TRBD2, the D call given in the table. TRBV12-1 corresponds to a pseudogene. The CDR3 consists of 14 residues.

The chain couples TRBV28 to TRBJ1-3; 8 bases map to TRBD1. Germline V gives CDR1 MDHEN, CDR2 SYDVKM. This CDR3 contains 14 residues. The trim removed 8 bases at V and 2 bases at J, leaving 5 bases unmatched. CDR3 bases: TGTGCCAGCGGGACAGGCCCCGCTGGAAACACCATATATTTT. It yields the protein CASGTGPAGNTIYF.

The rearrangement uses TRBV7-2 and TRBJ2-1, with D possibly being TRBD1 (5 bases). The germline V and J ends were trimmed by 5 bases and 8 bases, with 16 bases remaining between them. Germline V gene lookup returns CDR1 SGHTA and CDR2 FQGNSA. This CDR3 has 14 amino acids. The CDR3 bases are TGTGCCAGCAGCACCCTGACAGCCGGGTATGAGCAGTTCTTC. Its protein is CASSTLTAGYEQFF.

This chain connects TRBV9 to TRBJ1-4; 10 bases map to TRBD1. Germline CDR1 reads SGDLS; CDR2 reads YYNGEE. This CDR3 contains 15 residues. Trimming took 3 bases from V and 5 from J; bases not matched to a gene: 4. CDR3 in DNA: TGTGCCAGCAGCGCCCGGACAGGGGGAAATGAAAAACTGTTTTTT. As protein: CASSARTGGNEKLFF. The full variable domain, in which reference TRBV9 and TRBJ1-4 provide the parts outside the CDR3, is DSGVTQTPKHLITATGQRVTLRCSPRSGDLSVYWYQQSLDQGLQFLIQYYNGEERAKGNILERFSAQQFPDLHSELNLSSLELGDSALYFCASSARTGGNEKLFFGSGTQLSVL.

The CDR3 bases are TGTGCCAGCAGCCAAGGACAGGGGTTGGGCAAGGAAAAACTGTTTTTT. It is translated as CASSQGQGLGKEKLFF. V is TRBV3-1 (or the pseudogene TRBV3-2) and J is TRBJ1-4; 8 bases match TRBD1. J gave up 8 bases and V 1 base, and 9 bases lay outside the gene matches. Germline V CDR1 and CDR2: LGHDT, YNNKEL (reference sequence). The CDR3 sequence is 16 residues long.

The chain has TRBV28 and TRBJ1-5; 7 nucleotides line up with TRBD1. V gave up 6 bases and J gave up 4 bases; unmatched junction bases: 6. Germline CDR1 and CDR2: MDHEN and SYDVKM. CDR3 size: 14 residues. The CDR3 nucleotides read TGTGCCAGCAGACGGGACAGTAGAAATCAGCCCCAGCATTTT. Translation gives CASRRDSRNQPQHF.

J is TRBJ1-2 and V is TRBV5-4, with 7 bases identical to TRBD1. The CDR3 sequence is 14 residues long. V gave up 4 bases and J gave up 0 bases; unmatched junction bases: 3. In germline, CDR1 is SGHNT, CDR2 YYREEE (reference sequence). The DNA of the CDR3 is TGTGCCAGCAGCCCGGGACAGCCTAACTATGGCTACACCTTC. Residues: CASSPGQPNYGYTF.

This chain joins TRBV5-4 and TRBJ1-2; D perhaps matches TRBD1 (6 bases). Germline CDR1 is SGHNT and CDR2 is YYREEE (reference sequence). The CDR3 sequence is 14 residues long. Deletions cut 4 bases from V and 3 bases from J, with 13 bases between. CDR3 loop: CASSKEGVDYGYTF. The CDR3 nucleotides are TGTGCCAGCAGCAAGGAGGGGGTGGACTATGGCTACACCTTC.

As concerns this clone: At the DNA level, this CDR3 is encoded by other sequences in the same sample as well. V is TRBV9 and J is TRBJ2-2; D possibly uses TRBD1 or TRBD2 (6 bases each). With 3 bases removed from V and 5 bases from J, the gap between germline ends came to 11 bases. Germline CDR1 is SGDLS and CDR2 is YYNGEE. CDR3 length: 14 amino acids. CDR3 protein: CASSEGGGTGELFF. The CDR3 DNA sequence: TGTGCCAGCAGCGAAGGGGGAGGTACCGGGGAGCTGTTTTTT.

The chain is built from TRBV3-1 (or the pseudogene TRBV3-2) and TRBJ1-4; D is unclear. The V and J ends lost 1 base and 0 bases respectively, with 12 bases between them. Per the germline V gene, CDR1 is LGHDT and CDR2 is YNNKEL (reference sequence). The CDR3 extends over 17 amino acids. The CDR3 region has the DNA TGTGCCAGCAGCCAAGGGCACGGTCTTGCAACTAATGAAAAACTGTTTTTT. Translated, it gives CASSQGHGLATNEKLFF.

The rearrangement joins TRBV7-2 to TRBJ1-6; TRBD1 matches at 7 bases. This CDR3 spans 18 amino acids. The germline CDR1 and CDR2 sequences are SGHTA and FQGNSA. V trimming: 2 bases; J trimming: 6 bases; junction bases outside the gene matches: 13. The DNA for the CDR3 is TGTGCCAGCAGCTTAAAGTCTAAGACCCAGGGGGGTAATTCACCCCTCCACTTT. This translates into CASSLKSKTQGGNSPLHF.

This sequence joins TRBV6-5 and TRBJ1-5; D is perhaps TRBD1 (5 bases). This CDR3 is built from 16 residues. Germline V gene sequence: CDR1 MNHEY, CDR2 SVGAGI. The V and J ends lost 2 bases and 0 bases respectively, with 11 bases between them. The CDR3 DNA is TGTGCCAGCAGTTACCGCAGGGTAAATAGCAATCAGCCCCAGCATTTT. Translation: CASSYRRVNSNQPQHF.

V and J are TRBV7-8 and TRBJ2-7; no clear D gene. The CDR3 runs to 14 residues. V dropped 4 bases and J dropped 4 bases, with 14 bases sitting between them. Germline V CDR1 and CDR2: SGHVS, FQNEAQ. The CDR3 nucleotides read TGTGCCAGCAGCTCCCAGCCAGGACGGTACGAGCAGTACTTC. Translating it yields CASSSQPGRYEQYF. Using reference TRBV7-8 and TRBJ2-7 for the parts outside the CDR3, the full variable domain is GAGVSQSPRYKVAKRGQDVALRCDPISGHVSLFWYQQALGQGPEFLTYFQNEAQLDKSGLPSDRFFAERPEGSVSTLKIQRTQQEDSAVYLCASSSQPGRYEQYFGPGTRLTVT.

This rearrangement joins TRBV30 to TRBJ2-3; D assignment may be TRBD1 or TRBD2 (5 bases each). V lost 0 bases to trimming and J lost 4 bases, with 11 bases between them. The germline V gene has CDR1 GTSNPN and CDR2 SVGIG (reference sequence). CDR3 size: 14 residues. CDR3 loop: CAWSVSWGSDTQYF. The CDR3, as DNA: TGTGCCTGGAGTGTAAGTTGGGGGTCAGATACGCAGTATTTT.

The V and J genes are TRBV2 and TRBJ1-1; D unresolved. The CDR3 contains 11 residues. Trimming shortened V by 3 bases and J by 3 bases, and 2 bases separated the two germline ends. From germline, CDR1 is SNHLY and CDR2 FYNNEI. CDR3 amino acids: CASSDYTEAFF. In DNA, the CDR3 is TGTGCCAGCAGTGATTACACTGAAGCTTTCTTT.

V gene TRBV6-6 combines with J gene TRBJ1-5, with 7 bases aligning to TRBD1. Germline assignment: CDR1 MNHNY and CDR2 SVGAGI (reference sequence). The CDR3 runs 15 residues. The junction had 10 bases not matched to a gene; V was cut back by 6 bases and J by 5 bases. The CDR3 DNA sequence: TGTGCCAGCAGATTTGGACAGGCGGCGGATCAGCCCCAGCATTTT. It translates to CASRFGQAADQPQHF.